This note documents a single T cell receptor beta chain sequence. The sample comes from a study of T-cell reconstitution after alpha-beta-depleted transplantation in children. Trimming took 3 bases from V and 3 from J, leaving 7 bases between them. The germline V gene encodes CDR1 SEHNR and CDR2 FQNEAQ (reference sequence). The CDR3 runs to 13 residues. During its preparation, the TCRbeta library received unique molecular identifiers. TCRdb reanalysed the PCR reads using MiXCR and keeps one entry per CDR3 protein. The top ten hold around 3.9% of the sample, which has about 400,000 distinct CDR3 sequences, just over 20% seen once.

The rearrangement uses TRBV7-9 and TRBJ2-3; D unclear. The source was PBMCs from the stem cell graft donor, collected from the stem cell graft. The receptor comes from a human donor who donated a stem cell graft to a child with acute myeloid leukemia. The CDR3 DNA sequence: TGTGCCAGCAGCTTGGGTTGGACAGATACGCAGTATTTT. Protein product: CASSLGWTDTQYF.